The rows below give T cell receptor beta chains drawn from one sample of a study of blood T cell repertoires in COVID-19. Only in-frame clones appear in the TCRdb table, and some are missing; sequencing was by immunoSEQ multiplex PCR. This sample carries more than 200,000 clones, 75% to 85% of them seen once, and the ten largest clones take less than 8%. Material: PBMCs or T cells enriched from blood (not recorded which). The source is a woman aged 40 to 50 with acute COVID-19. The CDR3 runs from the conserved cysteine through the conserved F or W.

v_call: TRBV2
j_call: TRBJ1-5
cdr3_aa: CASSEGDRGFNQPQHF

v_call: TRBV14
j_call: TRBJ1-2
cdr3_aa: CASSFATGDVTF

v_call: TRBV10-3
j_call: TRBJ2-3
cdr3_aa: CAISGGQGRAGTDTQYF

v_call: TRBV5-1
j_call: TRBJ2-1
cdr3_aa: CASSLDSGGASYNEQFF

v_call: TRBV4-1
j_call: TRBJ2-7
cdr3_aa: CASSQDSHSYEQYF

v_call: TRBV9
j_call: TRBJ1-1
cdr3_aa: CASSVVSGVGNTEAFF

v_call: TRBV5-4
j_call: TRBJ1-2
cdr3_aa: CASSLVGGQGGYGYTF

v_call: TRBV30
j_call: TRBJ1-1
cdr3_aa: CAWTLDRGTEAFF

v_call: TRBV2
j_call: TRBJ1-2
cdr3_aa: CASSEPRTGEYTF

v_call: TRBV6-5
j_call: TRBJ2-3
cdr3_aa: CASSYGGGPTDTQYF

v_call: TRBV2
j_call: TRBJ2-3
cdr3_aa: CASRDDSTDTQYF

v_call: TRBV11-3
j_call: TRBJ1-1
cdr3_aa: CASSLGGRAENTEAFF

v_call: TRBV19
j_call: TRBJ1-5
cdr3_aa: CASSISPTGGSNQPQHF

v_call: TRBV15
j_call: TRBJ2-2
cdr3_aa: CATSRPTLSGMNTGELFF

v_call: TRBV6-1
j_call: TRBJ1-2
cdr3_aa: CASSESMGQVASYGYTF

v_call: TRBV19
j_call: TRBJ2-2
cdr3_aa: CASSAGTGLGELFF

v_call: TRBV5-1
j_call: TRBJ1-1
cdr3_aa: CASSSTSGTGGKVGTEAFF

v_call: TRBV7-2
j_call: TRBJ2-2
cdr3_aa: CASNPKGLAGHRVGELFF

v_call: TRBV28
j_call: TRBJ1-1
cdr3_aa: CASSSIWTAENTEAFF

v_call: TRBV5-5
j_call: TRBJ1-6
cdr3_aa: CASSPRGRANSPLHF

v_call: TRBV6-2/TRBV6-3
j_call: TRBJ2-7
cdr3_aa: CASSYTTGTGWYEQYF

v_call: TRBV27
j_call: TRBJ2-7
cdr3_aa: CASSHNRTHDYEQYF

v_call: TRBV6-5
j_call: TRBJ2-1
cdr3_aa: CASSYGRRLPHNEQFF

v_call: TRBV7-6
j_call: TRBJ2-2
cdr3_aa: CASSLGQGGTGELFF

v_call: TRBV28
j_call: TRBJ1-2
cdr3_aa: CASSYSGVGGYTF

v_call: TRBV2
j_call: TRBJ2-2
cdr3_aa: CASSERLAGADGELFF

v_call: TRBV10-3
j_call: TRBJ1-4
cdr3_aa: CAISQSTGNEKLFF

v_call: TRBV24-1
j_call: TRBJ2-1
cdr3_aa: CATSDLQVHNEQFF

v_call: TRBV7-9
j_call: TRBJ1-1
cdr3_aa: CASSLFSTGRRITEAFF

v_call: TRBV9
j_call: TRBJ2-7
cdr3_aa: CASSVPNLAGVDEQYF

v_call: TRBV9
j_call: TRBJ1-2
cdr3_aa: CASSPGVDGGPYGYTF

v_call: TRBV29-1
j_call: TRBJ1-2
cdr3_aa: CSVEVGTGVYGYTF

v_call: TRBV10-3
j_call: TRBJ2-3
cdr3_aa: CAISVSGGAGDTQYF

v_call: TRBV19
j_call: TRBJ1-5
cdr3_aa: CASSSGRVGGQPQHF

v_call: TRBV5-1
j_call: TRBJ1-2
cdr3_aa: CASSLVPLEGNYGYTF

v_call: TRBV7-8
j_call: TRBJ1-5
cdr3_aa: CASSRPSGGDRGNQPQHF

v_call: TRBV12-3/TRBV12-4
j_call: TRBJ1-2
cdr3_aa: CASTRANYGYTF

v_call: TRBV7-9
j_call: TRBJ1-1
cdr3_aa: CASRPWGGAENTEAFF

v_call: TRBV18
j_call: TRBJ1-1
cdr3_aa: CASSPVRGFRRDTEAFF

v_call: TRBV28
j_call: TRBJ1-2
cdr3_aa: CASSFKGLYGYTF

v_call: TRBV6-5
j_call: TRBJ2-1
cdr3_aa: CASSKTSGSYNEQFF

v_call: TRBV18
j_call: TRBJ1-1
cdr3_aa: CASSPLDRVVGNTEAFF

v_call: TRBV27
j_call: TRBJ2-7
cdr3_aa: CASRFNRDIPYEQYF

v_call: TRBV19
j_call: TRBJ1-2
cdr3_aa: CASNAGGYTF

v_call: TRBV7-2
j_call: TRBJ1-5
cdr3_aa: CASSLGPGAQPQHF

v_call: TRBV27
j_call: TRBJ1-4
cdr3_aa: CASSLYGRQIRATNEKLFF

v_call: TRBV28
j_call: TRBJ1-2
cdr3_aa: CASSEGTGYGYTF

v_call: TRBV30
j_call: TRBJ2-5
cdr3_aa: CAWRGDRGVQETQYF

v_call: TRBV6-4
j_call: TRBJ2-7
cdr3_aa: CASNIPTRGQQYF

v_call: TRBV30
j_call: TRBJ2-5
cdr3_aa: CAWSFKSETQYF

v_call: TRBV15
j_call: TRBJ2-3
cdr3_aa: CATSGIAGGTDTQYF

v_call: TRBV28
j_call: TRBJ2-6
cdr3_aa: CASSTQLENSGANVLTF

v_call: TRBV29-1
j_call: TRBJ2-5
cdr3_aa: CSVGTGTSRGETQYF

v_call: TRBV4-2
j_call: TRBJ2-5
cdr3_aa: CASSQSGETQYF

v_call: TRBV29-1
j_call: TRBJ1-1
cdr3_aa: CSGGQGMNTEAFF